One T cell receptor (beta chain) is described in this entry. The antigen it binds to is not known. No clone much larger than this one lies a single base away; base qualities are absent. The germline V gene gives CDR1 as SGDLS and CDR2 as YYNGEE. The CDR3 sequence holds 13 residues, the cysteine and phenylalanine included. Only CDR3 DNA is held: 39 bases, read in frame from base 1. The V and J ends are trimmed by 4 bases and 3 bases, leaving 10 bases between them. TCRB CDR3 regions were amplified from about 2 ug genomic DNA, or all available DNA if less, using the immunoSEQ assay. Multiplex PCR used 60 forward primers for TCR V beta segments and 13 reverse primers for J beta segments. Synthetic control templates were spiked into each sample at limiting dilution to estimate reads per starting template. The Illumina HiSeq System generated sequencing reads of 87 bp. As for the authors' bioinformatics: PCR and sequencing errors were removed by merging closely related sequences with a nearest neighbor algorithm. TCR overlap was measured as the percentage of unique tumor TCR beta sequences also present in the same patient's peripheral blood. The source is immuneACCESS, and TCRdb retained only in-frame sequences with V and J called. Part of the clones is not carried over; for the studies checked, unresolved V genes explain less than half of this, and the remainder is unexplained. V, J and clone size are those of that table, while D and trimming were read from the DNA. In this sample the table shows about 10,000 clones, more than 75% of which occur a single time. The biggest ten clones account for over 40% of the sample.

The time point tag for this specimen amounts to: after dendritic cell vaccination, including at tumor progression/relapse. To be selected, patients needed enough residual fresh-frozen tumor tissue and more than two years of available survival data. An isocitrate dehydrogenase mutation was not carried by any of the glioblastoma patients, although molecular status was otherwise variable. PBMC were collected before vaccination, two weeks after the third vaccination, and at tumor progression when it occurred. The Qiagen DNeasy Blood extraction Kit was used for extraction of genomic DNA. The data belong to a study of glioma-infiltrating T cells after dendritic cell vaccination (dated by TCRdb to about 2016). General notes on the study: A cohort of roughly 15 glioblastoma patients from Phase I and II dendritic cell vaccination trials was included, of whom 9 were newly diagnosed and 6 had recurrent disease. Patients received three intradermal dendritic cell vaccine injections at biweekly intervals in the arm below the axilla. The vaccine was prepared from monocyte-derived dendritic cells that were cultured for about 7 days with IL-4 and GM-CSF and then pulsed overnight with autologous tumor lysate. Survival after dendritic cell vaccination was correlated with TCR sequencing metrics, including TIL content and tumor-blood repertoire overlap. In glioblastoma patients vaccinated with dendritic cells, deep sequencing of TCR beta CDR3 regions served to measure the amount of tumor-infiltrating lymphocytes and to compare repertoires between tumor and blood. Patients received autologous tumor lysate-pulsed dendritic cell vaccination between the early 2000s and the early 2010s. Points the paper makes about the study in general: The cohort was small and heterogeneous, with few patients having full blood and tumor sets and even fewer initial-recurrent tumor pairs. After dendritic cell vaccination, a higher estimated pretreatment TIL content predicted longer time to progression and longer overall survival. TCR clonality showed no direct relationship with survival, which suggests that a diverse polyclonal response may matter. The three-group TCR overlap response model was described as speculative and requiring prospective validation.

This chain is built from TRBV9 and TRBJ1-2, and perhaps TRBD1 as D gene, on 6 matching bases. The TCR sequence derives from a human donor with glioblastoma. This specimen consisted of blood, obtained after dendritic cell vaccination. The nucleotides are TGTGCCAGCAGCAAGACAGGATACTATGGCTACACCTTC. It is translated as CASSKTGYYGYTF.